The T cell receptor beta chain under discussion was sequenced for a study of T cells in Graves' hyperthyroidism and ophthalmopathy. This clonotype was recorded at least ten times. The antigen is unknown. Study-level results: Median prediction lead before ophthalmopathy onset was about 6.3 months with the model. Among thyroid clonotypes expanded above 0.001, most also appeared in blood.

There were TCR beta CDR3 regions amplified from RNA transcripts. First-round RT-PCR targeting the TCR CDR3 was performed with the HTBI primer set. TCRdb ran MiXCR on the multiplex PCR reads and lists one entry per CDR3 protein. Of approximately 590,000 distinct CDR3 sequences in the sample, roughly 50% were seen once. Participants, patients aged 18 to 65, had newly diagnosed hyperthyroidism with a duration under 2 months. Those patients with uncontrolled infection, other autoimmune disease, pregnancy or lactation were excluded. The TCR originated in a woman between 18 and 29 years old with Graves' hyperthyroidism. Material for sequencing was peripheral blood or thyroid tissue (not recorded which).

The CDR3 reads CSVGVRQGIEQYF. CDR3 DNA: TGCAGCGTTGGAGTCCGGCAGGGAATCGAGCAGTACTTC. This chain uses TRBV29-1 with TRBJ2-7; weak D call: TRBD1 (5 bases). The CDR3 is 13 amino acids. V was shortened by 4 bases and J by 6 bases, with 16 bases between the two germline ends. CDR1 and CDR2 (germline): SQVTM, ANQGSEA.